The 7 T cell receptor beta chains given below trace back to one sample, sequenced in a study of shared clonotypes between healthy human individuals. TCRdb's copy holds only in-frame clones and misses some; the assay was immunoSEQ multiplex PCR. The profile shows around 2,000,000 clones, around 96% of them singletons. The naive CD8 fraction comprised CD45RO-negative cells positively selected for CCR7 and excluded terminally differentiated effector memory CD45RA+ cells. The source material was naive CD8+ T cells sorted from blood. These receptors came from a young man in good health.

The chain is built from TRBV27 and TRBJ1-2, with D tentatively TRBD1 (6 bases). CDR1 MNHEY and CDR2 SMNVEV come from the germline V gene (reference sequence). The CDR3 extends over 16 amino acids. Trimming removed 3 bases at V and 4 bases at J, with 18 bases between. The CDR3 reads CASSLAGETALYGYTF. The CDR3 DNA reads TGTGCCAGCAGTTTGGCAGGGGAGACAGCCCTCTATGGCTACACCTTC.

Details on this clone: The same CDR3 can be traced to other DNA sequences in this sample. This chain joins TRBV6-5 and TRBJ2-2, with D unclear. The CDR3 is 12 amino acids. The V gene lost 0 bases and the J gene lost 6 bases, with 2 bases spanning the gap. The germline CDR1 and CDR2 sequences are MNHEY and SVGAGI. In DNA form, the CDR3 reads TGTGCCAGCAGTTACTCACCCGGGGAGCTGTTTTTT. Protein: CASSYSPGELFF.

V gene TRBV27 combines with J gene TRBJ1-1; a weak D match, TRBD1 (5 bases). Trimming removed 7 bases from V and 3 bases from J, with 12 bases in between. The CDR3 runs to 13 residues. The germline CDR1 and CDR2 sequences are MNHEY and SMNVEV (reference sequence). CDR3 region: CASKGFTDTEAFF. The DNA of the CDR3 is TGTGCCAGCAAGGGGTTCACGGACACTGAAGCTTTCTTT.

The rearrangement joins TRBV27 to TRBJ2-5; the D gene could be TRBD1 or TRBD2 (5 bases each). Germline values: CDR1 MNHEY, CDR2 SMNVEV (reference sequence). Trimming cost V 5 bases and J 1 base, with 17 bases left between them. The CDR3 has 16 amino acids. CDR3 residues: CASSRVFRGGQETQYF. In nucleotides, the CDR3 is TGTGCCAGCAGTCGGGTTTTCCGGGGCGGCCAAGAGACCCAGTACTTC.

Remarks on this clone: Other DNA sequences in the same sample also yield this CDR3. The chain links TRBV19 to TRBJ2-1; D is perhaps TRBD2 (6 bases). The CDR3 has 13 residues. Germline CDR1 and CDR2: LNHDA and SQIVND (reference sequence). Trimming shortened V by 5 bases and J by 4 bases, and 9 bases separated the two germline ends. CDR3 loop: CASSLAGYNEQFF. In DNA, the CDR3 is TGTGCCAGTAGTCTGGCGGGATACAATGAGCAGTTCTTC.

For the CDR3, the DNA is TGTGCCAGCAAGTCGATGGGGGGTTCCTACGAGCAGTACTTC. Its protein product is CASKSMGGSYEQYF. The gene calls are TRBV27 and TRBJ2-7; possibly TRBD2 for D (6 bases). The CDR3 totals 14 residues. V dropped 7 bases and J dropped 1 base, with 14 bases sitting between them. Germline V gene lookup returns CDR1 MNHEY and CDR2 SMNVEV (reference sequence).

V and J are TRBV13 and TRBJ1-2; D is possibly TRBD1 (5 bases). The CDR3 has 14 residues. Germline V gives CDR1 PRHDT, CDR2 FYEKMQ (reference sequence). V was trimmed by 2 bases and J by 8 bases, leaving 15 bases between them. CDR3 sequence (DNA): TGTGCCAGCAGCTTACAGGGAGTAGGGGAAGGCTACACCTTC. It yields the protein CASSLQGVGEGYTF.